This T cell receptor (beta chain) was recorded in a study of cytomegalovirus exposure and HLA in healthy donors. As for this clone: What it binds is unknown.

Trimming shortened V by 1 base and J by 4 bases, and 11 bases separated the two germline ends. The CDR3 spans 15 residues. Germline values: CDR1 MGHRA, CDR2 YSYEKL. Sequenced by immunoSEQ multiplex PCR; TCRdb stores in-frame clones only, minus some. Here the sample spans around 200,000 clones, roughly 81% being singletons. Study results and limitations: There were under 200 TCR beta chains listed as cytomegalovirus-associated. Subsequent analysis of the 120 or so validation repertoires found a tendency for first-cohort TCR clusters to co-occur. Confirmation was obtained in vitro that a few CMV-associated chains are specific for CMV antigens. Rare sequences made up most TCRs, while some public TCRs were found in many donors.

The receptor was derived from a woman aged 30 to 39 in good health and CMV-seronegative. Sequencing used PBMCs. This chain links TRBV4-1 with TRBJ2-1, with D perhaps matching TRBD1 (5 bases). The CDR3 sequence is CASSQGQGEYNEQFF. As DNA, the CDR3 is TGCGCCAGCAGCCAAGGGCAGGGCGAATACAATGAGCAGTTCTTC.